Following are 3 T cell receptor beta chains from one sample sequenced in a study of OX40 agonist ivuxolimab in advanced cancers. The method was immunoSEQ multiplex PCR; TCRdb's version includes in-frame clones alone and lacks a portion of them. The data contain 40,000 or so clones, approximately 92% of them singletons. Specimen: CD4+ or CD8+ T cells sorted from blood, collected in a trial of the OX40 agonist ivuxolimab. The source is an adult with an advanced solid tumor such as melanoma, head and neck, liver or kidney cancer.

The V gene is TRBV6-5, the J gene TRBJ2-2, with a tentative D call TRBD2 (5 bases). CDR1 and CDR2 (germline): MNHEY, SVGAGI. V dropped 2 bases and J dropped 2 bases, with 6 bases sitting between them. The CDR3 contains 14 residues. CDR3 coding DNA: TGTGCCAGCAGTTACGGACTCAACACCGGGGAGCTGTTTTTT. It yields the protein CASSYGLNTGELFF.

The CDR3 protein is CASSLLTSGRRETQYF. In nucleotides, the CDR3 is TGTGCCAGCAGCTTATTGACTAGCGGGAGGAGGGAGACCCAGTACTTC. This chain joins TRBV7-2 and TRBJ2-5; 13 bases agree with TRBD2. Germline assignment: CDR1 SGHTA and CDR2 FQGNSA. This CDR3 comprises 16 residues. The ends lost 2 bases at V and 5 bases at J; junction bases unmatched: 5.

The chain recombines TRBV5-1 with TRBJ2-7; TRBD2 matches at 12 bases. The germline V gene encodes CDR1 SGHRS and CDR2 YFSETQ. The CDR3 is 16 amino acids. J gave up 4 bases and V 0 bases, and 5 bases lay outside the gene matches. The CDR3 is CASSLVRTSGTYEQYF. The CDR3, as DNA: TGCGCCAGCAGCTTGGTGAGGACTAGCGGGACTTACGAGCAGTACTTC.